This TCR beta chain stems from a study of cytomegalovirus exposure and HLA in healthy donors. Whole-study findings and limits: There were some V segments, including TRBV6-2 and TRBV6-3, excluded as indistinguishable. TCR beta chains numbering under 200 were designated cytomegalovirus-associated. Donor immune exposure was known only as CMV serostatus.

The primer mix had 60 Vbeta and 13 Jbeta primers. Profiled with immunoSEQ multiplex PCR; TCRdb holds only in-frame clones, not every one. This sample yields about 220,000 clones, of which nearly 80% are seen a single time; roughly 1.9% belongs to the top ten. About this clone itself: Its antigen remains unknown.

With V trimmed by 5 bases and J by 0 bases, 2 bases remained unmatched. There are 14 residues in the CDR3. CDR1 MRHNA and CDR2 SNTAGT come from the germline V gene. Sequencing was carried out using PBMCs. This rearrangement joins TRBV6-4 to TRBJ2-3; 7 positions agree with TRBD2. The sequence derives from a male donor in good health and CMV-seronegative. CDR3 sequence reads: CASSPSGSTDTQYF. CDR3 bases: TGTGCCAGCAGTCCTAGCGGCAGCACAGATACGCAGTATTTT.